These 2 T cell receptor beta chains came from one sample sequenced in a study of cytomegalovirus exposure and HLA in healthy donors (dated by TCRdb to between 2016 and 2019). Libraries were constructed by the immunoSEQ multiplex PCR assay. TCRdb stores this immuneACCESS table with in-frame sequences only. Part of the clones is absent; in the studies checked, under half of the shortfall reflects unresolved V genes, and no reason is known for the rest. The sample includes 150,000 to 200,000 clones, with approximately 89% observed a single time. 2.7% of the sample is in the top ten clones. The sequencing input was PBMCs. Source of these receptors: a man aged 18 to 30 in good health and CMV-seropositive.

V gene TRBV6-6 combines with J gene TRBJ1-1; D possibly corresponds to TRBD1 (6 bases). Trimming cost V 9 bases and J 5 bases, with 16 bases left between them. CDR3 length: 13 amino acids. The germline CDR1 and CDR2 sequences are MNHNY and SVGAGI (reference sequence). The CDR3 region is CASTTLQGTEAFF. In DNA, the CDR3 is TGTGCCAGTACCACCTTACAGGGAACTGAAGCTTTCTTT.

The chain uses TRBV7-3 and TRBJ2-1; 8 bases line up with TRBD2. This CDR3 has 15 residues. Looked up from germline, CDR1 is SGHTA and CDR2 is FQGTGA. V trimming: 1 base; J trimming: 4 bases; junction bases outside the gene matches: 3. This CDR3 is CASSLSSGVYNEQFF. The DNA for the CDR3 is TGTGCCAGCAGCTTAAGTAGCGGGGTTTACAATGAGCAGTTCTTC.